This entry lists 23 T cell receptor beta chains sequenced from one sample in a study of PD-L1 blockade in urothelial cancer. Produced via immunoSEQ multiplex PCR; TCRdb's table is partial and in-frame only. The sample carries approximately 18,000 clones, about four fifths recorded once. Time point denoted: peripheral blood 6 weeks after treatment start. This specimen consisted of PBMCs, obtained around atezolizumab (anti-PD-L1) treatment. The receptors were sampled from a man aged 45-60 years with urothelial cancer.

V and J are TRBV5-5 and TRBJ1-2; 11 bases are shared with TRBD1. Germline assignment: CDR1 SGHKS and CDR2 YYEKEE (reference sequence). The V gene end was trimmed by 3 bases and the J gene end by 4 bases; junction bases not matched to a gene: 5. This CDR3 region has 15 residues. The CDR3: CASSSGQGAVYGYTF. DNA for the CDR3: TGTGCCAGCAGCTCCGGACAGGGGGCCGTCTATGGCTACACCTTC.

The chain has TRBV5-1 and TRBJ1-1, with a weak D call TRBD1 (5 bases). CDR1 is SGHRS and CDR2 is YFSETQ in the germline V gene. CDR3 length: 17 residues. V gave up 0 bases and J gave up 5 bases, with 20 bases separating them. DNA for the CDR3: TGCGCCAGCAGCTTGGGGGGTCAGGGTTACCTCCGAACTGAAGCTTTCTTT. This codes for CASSLGGQGYLRTEAFF.

This CDR3 reads CASSLRNTEAFF. The CDR3 DNA follows: TGTGCCAGCAGCTTACGGAACACTGAAGCTTTCTTT. The V and J genes are TRBV11-3 and TRBJ1-1; D is unclear. This CDR3 has 12 amino acids. Germline lookup yields CDR1 SGHNT and CDR2 YENEEA. The V gene lost 2 bases and the J gene lost 1 base, with 2 bases spanning the gap.

The genes are TRBV11-3 and TRBJ2-5; D may be TRBD2 (5 bases). Germline V gene sequence: CDR1 SGHNT, CDR2 YENEEA. Trimming shortened V by 5 bases and J by 6 bases, and 16 bases separated the two germline ends. The CDR3 spans 14 residues. The CDR3, as DNA: TGTGCCAGCAGCCCCGACGACTACGAAAAGACCCAGTACTTC. Amino acids: CASSPDDYEKTQYF.

The chain couples TRBV7-2 to TRBJ1-3, with TRBD1 identical over 7 bases. This CDR3 has 15 residues. Per germline, CDR1 SGHTA and CDR2 FQGNSA. V lost 5 bases to trimming and J lost 0 bases; unmatched junction nucleotides: 4. The CDR3 loop reads CASSPGQASGNTIYF. DNA for the CDR3: TGTGCCAGCAGCCCAGGACAGGCCTCTGGAAACACCATATATTTT.

This sequence joins TRBV13 and TRBJ2-3; D is unresolved. This CDR3 spans 12 amino acids. Trimming cost V 1 base and J 5 bases, with 4 bases left between them. CDR1 is PRHDT and CDR2 is FYEKMQ in the germline V gene (reference sequence). The CDR3, as DNA: TGTGCCAGCAGCTTAGTCCGAGATACGCAGTATTTT. Its protein is CASSLVRDTQYF. Based on the CDR3 plus reference TRBV13 and TRBJ2-3, the full variable domain is AAGVIQSPRHLIKEKRETATLKCYPIPRHDTVYWYQQGPGQDPQFLISFYEKMQSDKGSIPDRFSAQQFSDYHSELNMSSLELGDSALYFCASSLVRDTQYFGPGTRLTVL.

The genes are TRBV15 and TRBJ2-3; weak D call: TRBD1 (7 bases). Germline V CDR1 and CDR2: LNHNV, YYDKDF (reference sequence). CDR3 length: 15 residues. V was shortened by 5 bases and J by 5 bases, with 17 bases between the two germline ends. In DNA form, the CDR3 reads TGTGCCACCAGCCGTCCGGACAGGCGGGGAGATACGCAGTATTTT. It yields the protein CATSRPDRRGDTQYF.

The chain has TRBV7-2 and TRBJ2-7; the match to TRBD1 covers 7 bases. Germline V CDR1 and CDR2: SGHTA, FQGNSA. J lost 6 bases, V lost 3 bases, and 5 bases had no gene match. This CDR3 has 13 amino acids. CDR3 DNA: TGTGCCAGCAGCTTGGCGACAGGGACCGAGCAGTACGTC. Translated, it gives CASSLATGTEQYV.

This chain uses TRBV10-3 with TRBJ1-6; possibly TRBD1 for D (6 bases). Trimming took 3 bases from V and 9 from J, leaving 15 bases between them. The CDR3 contains 15 residues. Germline V lookup: CDR1 ENHRY, CDR2 SYGVKD. CDR3 protein: CAISDEIQGISPLHF. The CDR3 DNA follows: TGTGCCATCAGTGATGAGATACAGGGAATTTCACCCCTCCACTTT.

The rearrangement uses TRBV5-1 and TRBJ1-3; TRBD1 might be the D (5 bases). CDR1 SGHRS and CDR2 YFSETQ come from the germline V gene. Trimming took off 4 bases at V and 6 bases at J, with 17 bases between the two ends. The CDR3 sequence is 15 residues long. Here the CDR3 DNA reads TGCGCCAGCAGCGTTGGACAATCCAACTCAAACACCATATATTTT. Its protein product is CASSVGQSNSNTIYF.

The chain employs TRBV19 and TRBJ1-6, with 8 bases matching TRBD1. V lost 5 bases to trimming and J lost 7 bases; unmatched junction nucleotides: 4. The CDR3 totals 14 residues. Germline V gene sequence: CDR1 LNHDA, CDR2 SQIVND (reference sequence). CDR3 loop: CASSDRGRNSPLHF. The CDR3 bases are TGTGCCAGTAGTGACAGGGGTAGAAATTCACCCCTCCACTTT.

The V and J genes are TRBV27 and TRBJ2-3; 9 nucleotides match TRBD1. V trimming: 3 bases; J trimming: 2 bases; junction bases outside the gene matches: 9. The CDR3 runs to 17 residues. Germline V lookup: CDR1 MNHEY, CDR2 SMNVEV (reference sequence). The CDR3, as DNA: TGTGCCAGCAGTTTGGGACAGGGTAGCCATCTCACAGATACGCAGTATTTT. It yields the protein CASSLGQGSHLTDTQYF.

The chain carries TRBV6-5 and TRBJ2-1, with 7 bases lining up with TRBD1. Per the germline V gene, CDR1 is MNHEY and CDR2 is SVGAGI. The V segment lost 6 bases and the J segment 5 bases; nucleotides outside the gene matches: 10. CDR3 size: 15 residues. CDR3 protein: CASSSRGNGHNEQFF. CDR3 DNA: TGTGCCAGCAGCTCCAGGGGGAATGGACACAATGAGCAGTTCTTC.

The chain carries TRBV5-6 and TRBJ2-7, with D perhaps TRBD2 (5 bases). The CDR3 is 16 amino acids. V shed 6 bases and J shed 5 bases, with 24 bases lying between them. Germline CDR1 reads SGHDT; CDR2 reads YYEEEE. This chain's CDR3 is CASTPPGPNPGDEQYF. The CDR3 DNA follows: TGTGCCAGCACGCCCCCAGGCCCTAACCCCGGGGACGAGCAGTACTTC. The entire variable domain, with the rest obtained from reference TRBV5-6 and TRBJ2-7, is as follows: DAGVTQSPTHLIKTRGQQVTLRCSPKSGHDTVSWYQQALGQGPQFIFQYYEEEERQRGNFPDRFSGHQFPNYSSELNVNALLLGDSALYLCASTPPGPNPGDEQYFGPGTRLTVT.

The CDR3 region is CASSDTYGYTF. CDR3 coding DNA: TGTGCCAGCAGTGACACCTATGGCTACACCTTC. The rearrangement uses TRBV6-5 and TRBJ1-2; D not resolved. Trimming removed 5 bases at V and 4 bases at J, with 5 bases between. The CDR3 covers 11 residues. Germline CDR1 is MNHEY and CDR2 is SVGAGI.

The chain links TRBV6-1 to TRBJ1-5, with TRBD1 matching over 7 bases. The CDR3 runs 14 residues. The ends lost 6 bases at V and 2 bases at J; junction bases unmatched: 4. The germline V gene has CDR1 MNHNS and CDR2 SASEGT. The CDR3 DNA reads as TGTGCCAGCAGCCTTACAGGGGGCAATCAGCCCCAGCATTTT. It yields the protein CASSLTGGNQPQHF.

The J gene is TRBJ1-6, the V gene TRBV13, with TRBD1 identical over 8 bases. The germline CDR1 and CDR2 sequences are PRHDT and FYEKMQ (reference sequence). V shed 4 bases and J 8 bases; nucleotides not matched to a gene: 7. This CDR3 contains 15 residues. The CDR3 protein is CASSSTGVPYSPLHF. CDR3 in DNA: TGTGCCAGCAGCTCGACAGGGGTCCCGTATTCACCCCTCCACTTT.

This clone is a singleton in its sample. The chain recombines TRBV5-5 with TRBJ2-5; 11 bases align to TRBD2. Germline V gives CDR1 SGHKS, CDR2 YYEKEE (reference sequence). With V trimmed by 0 bases and J by 2 bases, 3 bases remained unmatched. The CDR3 covers 16 residues. The CDR3 DNA is TGTGCCAGCAGCTTGGCCCTAGCGGGGGGACAAGAGACCCAGTACTTC. Its translation is CASSLALAGGQETQYF. Variable domain in full (rest from reference TRBV5-5 and TRBJ2-5): DAGVTQSPTHLIKTRGQQVTLRCSPISGHKSVSWYQQVLGQGPQFIFQYYEKEERGRGNFPDRFSARQFPNYSSELNVNALLLGDSALYLCASSLALAGGQETQYFGPGTRLLVL.

The chain recombines TRBV7-3 with TRBJ1-2; TRBD1 aligns across 8 bases. The CDR3 length is 14 residues. The V segment lost 5 bases and the J segment 7 bases; nucleotides outside the gene matches: 9. Germline loops: CDR1 SGHTA, CDR2 FQGTGA. CDR3 amino acids: CASSPGQGAGGYTF. CDR3 in DNA: TGTGCCAGCAGCCCGGGGCAGGGGGCCGGTGGCTACACCTTC.

Concerning this clone itself: A junction boundary mismatches the germline segment, possibly from a read error. J is TRBJ2-3 and V is TRBV2; 10 bases agree with TRBD1. The CDR3 runs to 14 residues. CDR1 SNHLY and CDR2 FYNNEI come from the germline V gene. The DNA of the CDR3 is TGTACCAGCAGGGACAGGGGCCTAACAGATACGCAGTATTTT. It is translated as CTSRDRGLTDTQYF.

This chain connects TRBV21-1 to TRBJ2-6; the tabulated D call, TRBD1, remains unverified against the DNA. TRBV21-1 is a pseudogene. The CDR3 contains 16 residues. The CDR3 loop is CAPGTGENTGANVLTF. The CDR3 bases are TGTGCCCCAGGGACAGGGGAAAATACTGGGGCCAACGTCCTGACTTTC.

This clone was found once. The chain has TRBV6-5 and TRBJ2-7; maybe TRBD2 (5 bases). The germline V gene encodes CDR1 MNHEY and CDR2 SVGAGI. The length of the CDR3 is 16 residues. Trimming left V 1 base short and J 2 bases short, with 15 bases between. The DNA for the CDR3 is TGTGCCAGCAGTTACTTAGGCCTCGGACTTACCTACGAGCAGTACTTC. It specifies CASSYLGLGLTYEQYF.

The chain employs TRBV11-2 and TRBJ2-4, with a weak D call TRBD2 (6 bases). Germline V CDR1 and CDR2: SGHAT, FQNNGV. This CDR3 is 13 amino acids long. The V gene lost 3 bases and the J gene lost 9 bases, with 12 bases spanning the gap. CDR3: CASSLVMGGIQYF. Written as DNA, the CDR3 is TGTGCCAGCAGCTTGGTCATGGGGGGCATTCAGTACTTC.